One and the same sample provided the 21 T cell receptor beta chains below, sequenced in a study of T cells in Graves' hyperthyroidism and ophthalmopathy. Amplification yielded TCR beta CDR3 regions, with RNA transcripts as the source. In the first-round RT-PCR of the TCR CDR3, the HTBI primer set was used. TCRdb re-called the multiplex PCR reads with MiXCR, one entry per CDR3 protein. The sample has about 590,000 distinct CDR3 sequences, around 16% seen once. Sequencing was performed on blood. Receptor source: a woman between 25 and 40 years old with Graves' hyperthyroidism.

The sample holds many counts of this clonotype. The chain employs TRBV7-2 and TRBJ2-3; D may be TRBD2 (5 bases). The CDR3 spans 16 residues. Germline V CDR1 and CDR2: SGHTA, FQGNSA. V lost 1 base and J lost 0, with 11 bases in between. CDR3 protein: CASSLVLRGSTDTQYF. The CDR3 DNA sequence: TGTGCCAGCAGCTTAGTTCTGAGAGGGAGCACAGATACGCAGTATTTT.

This clonotype was seen ten or more times. V gene TRBV5-1 combines with J gene TRBJ1-2, with 8 nucleotides matching TRBD1. Trimming removed 4 bases from V and 5 bases from J; junction bases left unmatched: 7. This CDR3 comprises 14 residues. Germline CDR1 and CDR2: SGHRS and YFSETQ. The CDR3 loop reads CASSADRGWYGYTF. The CDR3 DNA reads TGCGCCAGCAGCGCCGACAGGGGATGGTATGGCTACACCTTC.

This chain joins TRBV7-6 and TRBJ2-5; 8 bases map to TRBD1. Germline V gives CDR1 SGHVS, CDR2 FNYEAQ. This CDR3 contains 16 residues. The ends lost 4 bases at V and 4 bases at J; junction bases unmatched: 11. DNA for the CDR3: TGTGCCAGCAGCTACCTCGGGCGACAGGGGTCAGAGACCCAGTACTTC. Its protein is CASSYLGRQGSETQYF. The full variable domain, with the rest looked up from reference TRBV7-6 and TRBJ2-5, is GAGVSQSPRYKVTKRGQDVALRCDPISGHVSLYWYRQALGQGPEFLTYFNYEAQQDKSGLPNDRFSAERPEGSISTLTIQRTEQRDSAMYRCASSYLGRQGSETQYFGPGTRLLVL.

This clonotype was recorded a few times. The V and J genes are TRBV10-3 and TRBJ2-6; either TRBD1 or TRBD2 may supply D (6 bases each). The V end lost 0 bases, the J end lost 0 bases, and 12 bases lay between the germline ends. The CDR3 contains 18 residues. CDR1 and CDR2 from the germline V gene are ENHRY and SYGVKD. The CDR3 loop is CAISESGGTSSGANVLTF. CDR3 DNA: TGTGCCATCAGTGAGTCGGGCGGGACAAGCTCTGGGGCCAACGTCCTGACTTTC.

This clonotype was seen many times. This sequence joins TRBV20-1 and TRBJ2-3; tentative D call: TRBD2 (5 bases). CDR1 DFQATT and CDR2 SNEGSKA come from the germline V gene (reference sequence). The length of the CDR3 is 14 residues. The V end was cut by 1 base, the J end by 0 bases, with 8 bases between. The chain's CDR3 is CSARGGLSTDTQYF. The CDR3 DNA sequence: TGCAGTGCTAGAGGAGGGTTGAGCACAGATACGCAGTATTTT.

This rearrangement joins TRBV20-1 to TRBJ2-1, with 11 nucleotides matching TRBD2. The V gene end was trimmed by 5 bases and the J gene end by 9 bases; junction bases not matched to a gene: 15. The V gene's germline CDR1 is DFQATT and CDR2 SNEGSKA (reference sequence). This CDR3 region has 16 residues. This CDR3 is CSAPEAGGLAGGEQFF. The DNA of the CDR3 is TGCAGTGCTCCCGAAGCAGGAGGGCTAGCGGGAGGTGAGCAGTTCTTC.

This clonotype has ten or more counts. The rearrangement uses TRBV2 and TRBJ1-2; D gene unclear. V was cut by 4 bases and J by 2 bases, with 11 bases left in between. The CDR3 spans 14 residues. CDR1 SNHLY and CDR2 FYNNEI come from the germline V gene. Here the CDR3 DNA reads TGTGCCAGCAGTGCGATGGGTCTCAACTATGGCTACACCTTC. It encodes CASSAMGLNYGYTF.

The genes are TRBV20-1 and TRBJ2-7; 7 bases are shared with TRBD2. The CDR3 runs to 15 residues. CDR1 is DFQATT and CDR2 is SNEGSKA in the germline V gene (reference sequence). V lost 5 bases and J lost 3; bases outside the gene matches: 13. The CDR3 protein is CSAAVSGAGVYEQYF. In DNA form, the CDR3 reads TGCAGTGCTGCGGTTAGTGGTGCGGGAGTCTACGAGCAGTACTTC.

To note about this clonotype: It may be a read error: a sequence one base away is much more abundant. The CDR3 reads CARSWTGVNDQETQYF. DNA for the CDR3: TGTGCCCGCAGCTGGACAGGGGTCAACGATCAAGAGACCCAGTACTTC. The rearrangement links TRBV7-9 to TRBJ2-5, with 9 bases matching TRBD1. The germline V gene encodes CDR1 SEHNR and CDR2 FQNEAQ (reference sequence). The CDR3 totals 16 residues.

This clonotype was seen repeatedly, ten times or more. The CDR3 region is CASSPLGIRETQYF. CDR3 DNA: TGTGCCAGCTCACCACTGGGGATTCGAGAGACCCAGTACTTC. V is TRBV18 and J is TRBJ2-5; D remains ambiguous. The CDR3 runs 14 residues. Germline-derived CDR1 and CDR2 are KGHSH and LQKENI. Trimming removed 1 base at V and 4 bases at J, with 10 bases between.

In regard to this clonotype: A much larger clone sits a single nucleotide away, making a read error possible. The chain couples TRBV30 to TRBJ2-1, with 9 bases identical to TRBD2. The CDR3 totals 14 residues. Germline lookup yields CDR1 GTSNPN and CDR2 SVGIG (reference sequence). For the CDR3, the DNA is TGTCCTCAGCAAGGGGCGGGAGGGTACAATGAGCAGTTCTTC. Its translation: CPQQGAGGYNEQFF.

The V and J genes are TRBV18 and TRBJ1-5; 8 bases fit TRBD1. The J segment lost 4 bases and the V segment lost 3 bases, leaving 8 bases of the junction unmatched. This CDR3 region has 16 residues. Germline loops: CDR1 KGHSH, CDR2 LQKENI. The CDR3 loop reads CASSPTQGGSNQPQHF. The DNA for the CDR3 is TGTGCCAGCTCACCCACACAGGGGGGATCTAATCAGCCCCAGCATTTT. The variable domain in full, with the rest retrieved from reference TRBV18 and TRBJ1-5, is NAGVMQNPRHLVRRRGQEARLRCSPMKGHSHVYWYRQLPEEGLKFMVYLQKENIIDESGMPKERFSAEFPKEGPSILRIQQVVRGDSAAYFCASSPTQGGSNQPQHFGDGTRLSIL.

This clonotype showed up just a few times. The V call is TRBV12-3 or TRBV12-4, the J call TRBJ2-2, with D possibly matching TRBD2 (6 bases). The ends were cut back, 3 bases at V and 5 bases at J, with 10 bases in the middle. The CDR3 length is 14 residues. The CDR3 coding sequence is TGTGCCAGCAGTTTCCAGGAGGGAACCGGGGAGCTGTTTTTT. Encoded protein: CASSFQEGTGELFF.

This clonotype has more than one count but fewer than ten. The chain uses TRBV7-9 and TRBJ1-3; no clear D gene. Germline V CDR1 and CDR2: SEHNR, FQNEAQ (reference sequence). The CDR3 is made up of 14 amino acids. V was clipped by 4 bases and J by 4 bases, with 11 bases between them. The CDR3: CASSWEASGNTIYF. The CDR3 DNA sequence: TGTGCCAGCAGCTGGGAAGCCTCCGGAAACACCATATATTTT.

This clonotype has a handful of counts. This chain joins TRBV27 and TRBJ2-5; either TRBD1 or TRBD2 may supply D (5 bases each). The CDR3 is 15 amino acids. CDR1 is MNHEY and CDR2 is SMNVEV in the germline V gene (reference sequence). Trimming pared 2 bases from V and 5 bases from J, leaving 15 bases between. The CDR3 loop reads CASSLIVGVPETQYF. The DNA of the CDR3 is TGTGCCAGCAGTTTAATCGTGGGGGTCCCGGAGACCCAGTACTTC.

This clonotype was seen at least ten times. The chain links TRBV6-2 or TRBV6-3 to TRBJ2-7, with D unclear. Between the trimmed V and J ends, which lost 5 bases and 4 bases, there was a span of 12 bases. Per the germline V gene, CDR1 is MNHEY and CDR2 is SVGEGT. There are 13 residues in the CDR3. The CDR3 is CASSRDWDYEQYF. The CDR3 nucleotides are TGTGCCAGCAGTCGCGACTGGGATTACGAGCAGTACTTC.

The chain employs TRBV10-3 and TRBJ2-2, with D tentatively TRBD1 or TRBD2 (6 bases each). The V gene lost 10 bases and the J gene lost 3 bases, with 18 bases spanning the gap. The CDR3 length is 15 residues. The germline gives CDR1 ENHRY, CDR2 SYGVKD. The chain's CDR3 is CATGGLQGYTGELFF. The CDR3 coding sequence is TGTGCCACCGGGGGTCTCCAGGGGTACACCGGGGAGCTGTTTTTT.

This clonotype showed up just a few times. This chain links TRBV29-1 with TRBJ2-1; perhaps TRBD2 as D (6 bases). The CDR3 totals 16 residues. Germline V gene data show CDR1 as SQVTM and CDR2 as ANQGSEA. Trimming took off 0 bases at V and 3 bases at J, with 15 bases between the two ends. The CDR3 sequence is CSVEDLGGTFYNEQFF. The CDR3 DNA reads as TGCAGCGTTGAAGATCTTGGGGGGACTTTCTACAATGAGCAGTTCTTC.

This clonotype showed up many times. The chain employs TRBV12-3 or TRBV12-4 and TRBJ2-5, with 13 bases identical to TRBD2. The CDR3 runs to 14 residues. Unmatched junction bases numbered 2, after V lost 6 bases and J lost 4 bases. CDR3 loop: CASRLAGGGETQYF. DNA of the CDR3: TGTGCCAGCAGACTAGCGGGAGGGGGAGAGACCCAGTACTTC.

The chain employs TRBV6-2 or TRBV6-3 and TRBJ2-4; 10 positions agree with TRBD2. With 5 bases clipped from V and 0 bases from J, the junction kept 7 bases outside the gene matches. CDR1 and CDR2 from the germline V gene are MNHEY and SVGEGT. This CDR3 has 17 residues. The CDR3 is CASSRTSGQLAKNIQYF. In nucleotides, the CDR3 is TGTGCCAGCAGTCGGACTAGCGGACAATTAGCCAAAAACATTCAGTACTTC.

This clonotype has more than one count but fewer than ten. The chain carries TRBV5-6 and TRBJ1-1; 8 bases are shared with TRBD1. This CDR3 contains 15 residues. The V segment lost 4 bases and the J segment 6 bases; nucleotides outside the gene matches: 11. The germline CDR1 and CDR2 sequences are SGHDT and YYEEEE. The CDR3 is CASSAGDRRFAEAFF. The DNA for the CDR3 is TGTGCCAGCAGCGCCGGGGACAGGCGGTTCGCTGAAGCTTTCTTT.